A single sample gave rise to the 30 T cell receptor beta chains below, sequenced in a study of blood T cell repertoires in COVID-19. Sequenced by immunoSEQ multiplex PCR; TCRdb stores in-frame clones only, minus some. This sample has hundreds of thousands of clones, with roughly 85% found just once. The sample comprised peripheral blood. The receptor set was obtained from a man between 50 and 59 years old with active or convalescent COVID-19.

The V gene is TRBV3-1 (or the pseudogene TRBV3-2), the J gene TRBJ2-1; 11 positions match TRBD1. V lost 7 bases to trimming and J lost 10 bases; unmatched junction nucleotides: 12. Germline-derived CDR1 and CDR2 are LGHDT and YNNKEL (reference sequence). This CDR3 comprises 15 residues. In DNA, the CDR3 is TGTGCCAGCACGAGGACAGGGGGCGCATCATGGGAGCAGTTCTTC. Residues: CASTRTGGASWEQFF.

This clone was seen a single time. This rearrangement joins TRBV18 to TRBJ2-3; weak D call: TRBD1 (6 bases). In germline, CDR1 is KGHSH, CDR2 LQKENI. V was shortened by 5 bases and J by 4 bases, with 13 bases between the two germline ends. The CDR3 totals 14 residues. CDR3 coding DNA: TGTGCCAGCTCAATACAGGGTTTCGCAGATACGCAGTATTTT. As protein: CASSIQGFADTQYF.

The rearrangement links TRBV5-4 to TRBJ1-2, with 8 positions matching TRBD1. CDR1 SGHNT and CDR2 YYREEE come from the germline V gene (reference sequence). CDR3 size: 16 residues. The V segment lost 0 bases and the J segment 3 bases; nucleotides outside the gene matches: 7. CDR3 residues: CASSLGGGQGHYGYTF. In DNA, the CDR3 is TGTGCCAGCAGCTTGGGGGGCGGACAGGGCCACTATGGCTACACCTTC.

The chain has TRBV15 and TRBJ1-2, with 12 bases that match TRBD1. J lost 8 bases, V lost 3 bases, and 16 bases had no gene match. Germline CDR1 and CDR2: LNHNV and YYDKDF (reference sequence). This CDR3 region has 18 residues. Here the CDR3 reads CATSRDFSGTGGLGGYTF. CDR3 in DNA: TGTGCCACCAGCAGGGATTTCTCCGGGACAGGGGGCCTCGGGGGCTACACCTTC.

The rearrangement uses TRBV4-3 and TRBJ1-1; D may be TRBD1 (5 bases). Germline CDR1 LGHNA, CDR2 YSLEER. V lost 0 bases, J lost 7 bases, and 18 bases lay in between. The CDR3 spans 16 residues. The CDR3 is CASSQDARGRAYEAFF. CDR3 sequence (DNA): TGCGCCAGCAGCCAAGATGCAAGGGGCCGCGCCTATGAAGCTTTCTTT.

The rearrangement uses TRBV15 and TRBJ2-1, with D tentatively TRBD2 (6 bases). Germline lookup yields CDR1 LNHNV and CDR2 YYDKDF (reference sequence). The V end lost 5 bases, the J end lost 0 bases, and 14 bases lay between the germline ends. This CDR3 has 16 amino acids. DNA for the CDR3: TGTGCCACCAGCGGCCATAGCGGAAGCTCCTACAATGAGCAGTTCTTC. Protein sequence: CATSGHSGSSYNEQFF.

The chain carries TRBV5-1 and TRBJ2-7; 12 nucleotides match TRBD1. V lost 3 bases, J lost 2 bases, and 3 bases stayed unmatched. CDR3 length equals 15 residues. Germline-derived CDR1 and CDR2 are SGHRS and YFSETQ. The CDR3 is CASSSGTGGPYEQYF. The CDR3 DNA reads TGCGCCAGCAGCTCCGGGACAGGGGGCCCCTACGAGCAGTACTTC.

The chain has TRBV7-8 and TRBJ2-7; 7 bases map to TRBD1. The length of the CDR3 is 14 residues. V was pared by 5 bases and J by 0 bases, with 4 bases of the junction left unmatched. Germline V gene sequence: CDR1 SGHVS, CDR2 FQNEAQ. The CDR3 is CASSLDRDSYEQYF. In DNA, the CDR3 is TGTGCCAGCAGCCTCGACAGGGACTCCTACGAGCAGTACTTC. The full variable domain, completed using reference TRBV7-8 and TRBJ2-7, is GAGVSQSPRYKVAKRGQDVALRCDPISGHVSLFWYQQALGQGPEFLTYFQNEAQLDKSGLPSDRFFAERPEGSVSTLKIQRTQQEDSAVYLCASSLDRDSYEQYFGPGTRLTVT.

The chain recombines TRBV12-3 or TRBV12-4 with TRBJ1-2; 9 bases map to TRBD1. The CDR3 is 13 residues long. J was trimmed by 8 bases and V by 3 bases; bases with no gene match: 4. CDR3: CASSFTGGGGYTF. The CDR3 DNA reads TGTGCCAGCAGTTTTACAGGGGGCGGGGGCTACACCTTC.

The CDR3 DNA reads TGTGCCAGCAGCTTAGGACAGATCATTTTCCCTGAAGCTTTCTTT. Protein: CASSLGQIIFPEAFF. V and J are TRBV7-9 and TRBJ1-1; weak D call: TRBD1 (5 bases). CDR3 length: 15 residues. V was trimmed by 1 base and J by 6 bases, leaving 15 bases between them. CDR1 and CDR2 from the germline V gene are SEHNR and FQNEAQ (reference sequence).

J is TRBJ1-3 and V is TRBV5-1; tentatively, D is TRBD1 (6 bases). Trimming took 0 bases from V and 2 from J, leaving 12 bases between them. The CDR3 is 16 amino acids. Germline V CDR1 and CDR2: SGHRS, YFSETQ. The CDR3: CASSLGSAGAGNTIYF. The CDR3 coding sequence is TGCGCCAGCAGCTTGGGATCAGCAGGGGCTGGAAACACCATATATTTT.

This clone was observed a single time. This chain links TRBV20-1 with TRBJ2-5, with a tentative D call TRBD2 (6 bases). CDR3 length equals 12 residues. CDR1 is DFQATT and CDR2 is SNEGSKA in the germline V gene (reference sequence). Trimming took 3 bases from V and 4 from J, leaving 9 bases between them. The CDR3 is CSASVGGETQYF. CDR3 bases: TGCAGTGCTAGTGTGGGAGGAGAGACCCAGTACTTC.

V and J are TRBV27 and TRBJ2-2; 7 bases fit TRBD1. Germline values: CDR1 MNHEY, CDR2 SMNVEV (reference sequence). Trimming removed 6 bases from V and 6 bases from J; junction bases left unmatched: 13. CDR3 length equals 16 residues. The CDR3, as DNA: TGTGCCAGCAGGGAACAGGGGAATTCGGCAGCCGGGGAGCTGTTTTTT. It codes for CASREQGNSAAGELFF.

This chain joins TRBV6-5 and TRBJ1-5; 7 bases align to TRBD1. This CDR3 region has 13 residues. J was trimmed by 6 bases and V by 7 bases; bases with no gene match: 6. Germline V gene sequence: CDR1 MNHEY, CDR2 SVGAGI. The CDR3 sequence is CASNRDRAQPQHF. CDR3 bases: TGTGCCAGCAACCGGGACAGAGCTCAGCCCCAGCATTTT.

The gene calls are TRBV6-5 and TRBJ1-2, with 7 bases lining up with TRBD1. Germline lookup yields CDR1 MNHEY and CDR2 SVGAGI. V lost 7 bases, J lost 5 bases, and 7 bases stayed unmatched. CDR3 length equals 13 residues. The CDR3 DNA follows: TGTGCCAGCACGATGAGGGACAGTTATGGCTACACCTTC. Translation gives CASTMRDSYGYTF.

V is TRBV5-4 and J is TRBJ2-3; 7 bases map to TRBD1. The trim removed 4 bases at V and 4 bases at J, leaving 6 bases unmatched. The CDR3 extends over 14 amino acids. The germline gives CDR1 SGHNT, CDR2 YYREEE (reference sequence). As DNA, the CDR3 is TGTGCCAGCAGCCTCCAGACAGGGCCAGATACGCAGTATTTT. Protein product: CASSLQTGPDTQYF.

This clone appeared a few times. The chain is built from TRBV7-8 and TRBJ2-1; TRBD2 aligns across 10 bases. CDR3 length: 14 residues. Germline loops: CDR1 SGHVS, CDR2 FQNEAQ. With 5 bases clipped from V and 7 bases from J, the junction kept 5 bases outside the gene matches. The DNA of the CDR3 is TGTGCCAGCAGCGTGACTAGCGGGCTGAATGAGCAGTTCTTC. Its translation is CASSVTSGLNEQFF.

The chain is built from TRBV7-9 and TRBJ2-7; D may be TRBD2 (6 bases). The CDR3 loop spans 17 amino acids. Per the germline V gene, CDR1 is SEHNR and CDR2 is FQNEAQ (reference sequence). V shed 5 bases and J shed 1 base, with 21 bases lying between them. The CDR3 bases are TGTGCCAGCAGCCCCGGGGGAGGCCGGACGCGGTCCTACGAGCAGTACTTC. Protein sequence: CASSPGGGRTRSYEQYF.

This clone showed up just once. V gene TRBV4-1 combines with J gene TRBJ2-3; 7 bases agree with TRBD1. The junction had 13 bases not matched to a gene; V was cut back by 6 bases and J by 1 base. Germline-derived CDR1 and CDR2 are MGHRA and YSYEKL. The CDR3 extends over 17 amino acids. This CDR3 is CASSQLRLDRGTDTQYF. Here the CDR3 DNA reads TGCGCCAGCAGTCAACTCAGGCTTGACAGGGGCACAGATACGCAGTATTTT.

This chain uses TRBV10-3 with TRBJ1-5, with TRBD1 matching over 8 bases. Germline V gene sequence: CDR1 ENHRY, CDR2 SYGVKD. V lost 10 bases, J lost 2 bases, and 13 bases stayed unmatched. The CDR3 is 16 amino acids. CDR3 nucleotide sequence: TGTGCCACCGGGACAGGCAAGGGAGCGGGCAATCAGCCCCAGCATTTT. Amino acid sequence: CATGTGKGAGNQPQHF.

This clone appeared once. The V call is TRBV4-1, the J call TRBJ2-1; 7 positions match TRBD2. Trimming took 6 bases from V and 0 from J; bases not matched to a gene: 11. The CDR3 has 17 residues. Germline values: CDR1 MGHRA, CDR2 YSYEKL. CDR3 residues: CASSRLLAPLSYNEQFF. The CDR3 nucleotides are TGCGCCAGCAGTAGGCTACTAGCGCCCCTCTCCTACAATGAGCAGTTCTTC.

The genes are TRBV15 and TRBJ2-1; 8 bases agree with TRBD1. CDR3 length: 16 amino acids. Trimming cost V 2 bases and J 7 bases; bases outside gene matches: 10. Germline CDR1 and CDR2: LNHNV and YYDKDF (reference sequence). The CDR3 DNA is TGTGCCACCAGCAGACGGACAGGGCCGTGGATAAATGAGCAGTTCTTC. It specifies CATSRRTGPWINEQFF.

This sequence joins TRBV19 and TRBJ1-1; D gene uncertain. Germline V gene lookup returns CDR1 LNHDA and CDR2 SQIVND (reference sequence). V dropped 8 bases and J dropped 1 base, with 14 bases sitting between them. CDR3 length: 14 residues. CDR3 coding DNA: TGTGCCAGTCGAATCGGGGATAGGAACACTGAAGCTTTCTTT. It yields the protein CASRIGDRNTEAFF.

This chain connects TRBV6-5 to TRBJ2-2; D is undetermined. The CDR3 runs to 14 residues. Between the trimmed V and J ends, which lost 8 bases and 6 bases, there was a span of 16 bases. Germline-derived CDR1 and CDR2 are MNHEY and SVGAGI. CDR3 loop: CASSPIQEAGELFF. DNA of the CDR3: TGTGCCAGCTCCCCCATCCAGGAAGCCGGGGAGCTGTTTTTT.

The V call is TRBV6-5, the J call TRBJ2-5; 7 nucleotides align to TRBD1. CDR1 is MNHEY and CDR2 is SVGAGI in the germline V gene. With 5 bases clipped from V and 2 bases from J, the junction kept 8 bases outside the gene matches. The CDR3 has 15 residues. CDR3 sequence reads: CASSLEGGGQETQYF. In DNA, the CDR3 is TGTGCCAGCAGTCTCGAAGGGGGCGGACAAGAGACCCAGTACTTC.

The J gene is TRBJ2-5, the V gene TRBV12-3 or TRBV12-4, with no clear D. V gave up 5 bases and J gave up 3 bases, with 4 bases separating them. This CDR3 comprises 11 residues. As DNA, the CDR3 is TGTGCCAGCAGTCCCAAAGAGACCCAGTACTTC. Translating it yields CASSPKETQYF.

The chain joins TRBV28 to TRBJ2-7; possible D gene TRBD2, 6 bases. CDR1 is MDHEN, CDR2 SYDVKM, per germline. This CDR3 has 11 amino acids. Trimming pared 5 bases from V and 12 bases from J, leaving 14 bases between. The CDR3 sequence is CASSPGSRAYF. For the CDR3, the DNA is TGTGCCAGCAGTCCCGGGAGTAGGGCGTACTTC.

This clone was observed a single time. V usage is TRBV13 and J usage is TRBJ2-1; 9 nucleotides agree with TRBD2. The CDR3 is 18 residues long. J lost 1 base, V lost 1 base, and 8 bases had no gene match. Germline V CDR1 and CDR2: PRHDT, FYEKMQ (reference sequence). The CDR3 DNA sequence: TGTGCCAGCAGCTTAGTGGGTAGCGGGAGTAGGTCCTACAATGAGCAGTTCTTC. This codes for CASSLVGSGSRSYNEQFF.

This chain uses TRBV6-5 with TRBJ1-6, with 11 nucleotides matching TRBD1. V dropped 0 bases and J dropped 8; count of bases not matched to a gene: 0. Germline V lookup: CDR1 MNHEY, CDR2 SVGAGI. This CDR3 region has 15 residues. CDR3 loop: CASSYSGQGDSPLHF. The CDR3 bases are TGTGCCAGCAGTTACTCGGGACAGGGGGATTCACCCCTCCACTTT.

This clone came up a few times. The J gene is TRBJ2-1, the V gene TRBV27, with TRBD2 as a possible D gene (5 bases). The V and J ends lost 6 bases and 6 bases respectively, with 12 bases between them. The CDR3 is 13 residues long. Germline CDR1 and CDR2: MNHEY and SMNVEV (reference sequence). The CDR3 region has the DNA TGTGCCAGCAGACGGGGTTCGGGCAATGAGCAGTTCTTC. Amino acids: CASRRGSGNEQFF.